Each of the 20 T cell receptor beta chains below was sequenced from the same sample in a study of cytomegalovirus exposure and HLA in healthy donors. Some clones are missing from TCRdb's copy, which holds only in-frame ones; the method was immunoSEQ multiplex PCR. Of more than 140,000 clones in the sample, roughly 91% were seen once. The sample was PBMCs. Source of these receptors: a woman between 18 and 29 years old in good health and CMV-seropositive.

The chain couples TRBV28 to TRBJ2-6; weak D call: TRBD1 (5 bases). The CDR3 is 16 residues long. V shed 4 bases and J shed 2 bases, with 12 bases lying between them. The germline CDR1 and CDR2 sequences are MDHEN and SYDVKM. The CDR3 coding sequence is TGTGCCAGCAGTTCAGCAGGGTACGCTGGGGCCAACGTCCTGACTTTC. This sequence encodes CASSSAGYAGANVLTF.

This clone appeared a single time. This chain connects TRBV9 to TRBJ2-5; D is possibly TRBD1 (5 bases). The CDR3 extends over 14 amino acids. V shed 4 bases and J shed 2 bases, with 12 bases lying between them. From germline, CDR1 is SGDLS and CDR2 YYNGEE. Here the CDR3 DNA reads TGTGCCAGCAGCCCTCGACAGCAGCAAGAGACCCAGTACTTC. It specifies CASSPRQQQETQYF.

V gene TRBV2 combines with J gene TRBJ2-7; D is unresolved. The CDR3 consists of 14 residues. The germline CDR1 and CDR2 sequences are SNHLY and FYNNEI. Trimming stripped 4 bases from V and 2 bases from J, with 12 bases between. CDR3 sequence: CASSVSAAAYEQYF. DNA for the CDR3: TGTGCCAGCAGTGTGTCCGCGGCAGCCTACGAGCAGTACTTC.

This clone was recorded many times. This CDR3 reads CASTPTRTYGYTF. The CDR3 DNA is TGTGCCAGTACTCCGACACGAACCTATGGCTACACCTTC. J is TRBJ1-2 and V is TRBV19; D gene unclear. Per the germline V gene, CDR1 is LNHDA and CDR2 is SQIVND (reference sequence). The V end lost 7 bases, the J end lost 4 bases, and 13 bases lay between the germline ends. The CDR3 has 13 residues.

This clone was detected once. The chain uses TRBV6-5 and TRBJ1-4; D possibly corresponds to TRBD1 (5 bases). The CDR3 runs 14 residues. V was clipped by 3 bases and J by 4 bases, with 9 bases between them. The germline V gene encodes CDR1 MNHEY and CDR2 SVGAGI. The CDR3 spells CASSYRTRNEKLFF. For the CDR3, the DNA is TGTGCCAGCAGTTATCGGACACGTAATGAAAAACTGTTTTTT.

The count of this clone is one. The CDR3: CASSLGRPTYNEQFF. The CDR3 bases are TGTGCCAGCAGCTTGGGGAGGCCAACCTACAATGAGCAGTTCTTC. The chain uses TRBV5-5 and TRBJ2-1; D is perhaps TRBD2 (5 bases). This CDR3 has 15 amino acids. Deletions cut 0 bases from V and 2 bases from J, with 9 bases between. Germline V CDR1 and CDR2: SGHKS, YYEKEE (reference sequence).

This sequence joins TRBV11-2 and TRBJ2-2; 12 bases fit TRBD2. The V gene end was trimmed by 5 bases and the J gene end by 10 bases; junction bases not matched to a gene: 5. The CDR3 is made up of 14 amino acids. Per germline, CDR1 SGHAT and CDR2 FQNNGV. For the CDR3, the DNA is TGTGCCAGCAGCCGGGGACTAGCGGGTTCGGAGCTGTTTTTT. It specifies CASSRGLAGSELFF.

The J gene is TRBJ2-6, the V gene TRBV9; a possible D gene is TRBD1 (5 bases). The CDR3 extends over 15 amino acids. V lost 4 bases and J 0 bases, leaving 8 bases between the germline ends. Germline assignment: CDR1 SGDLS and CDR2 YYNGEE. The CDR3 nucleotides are TGTGCCAGCAGCTTTCAGGGCTCTGGGGCCAACGTCCTGACTTTC. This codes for CASSFQGSGANVLTF. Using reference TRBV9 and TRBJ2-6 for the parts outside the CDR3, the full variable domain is DSGVTQTPKHLITATGQRVTLRCSPRSGDLSVYWYQQSLDQGLQFLIQYYNGEERAKGNILERFSAQQFPDLHSELNLSSLELGDSALYFCASSFQGSGANVLTFGAGSRLTVL.

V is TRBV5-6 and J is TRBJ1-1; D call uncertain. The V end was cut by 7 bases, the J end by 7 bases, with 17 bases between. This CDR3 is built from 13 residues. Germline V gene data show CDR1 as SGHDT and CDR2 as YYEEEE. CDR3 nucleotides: TGTGCCAGCTCCTCAGGTTGGCTCGGTGAAGCTTTCTTT. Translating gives CASSSGWLGEAFF.

The CDR3 coding sequence is TGCGCCAGCAGCTTGGGGTCCCTAGGACAGGGGGTTCAGCCCCAGCATTTT. This translates into CASSLGSLGQGVQPQHF. J is TRBJ1-5 and V is TRBV5-1, with 10 bases that match TRBD1. The J segment lost 6 bases and the V segment lost 0 bases, leaving 9 bases of the junction unmatched. Germline loops: CDR1 SGHRS, CDR2 YFSETQ. The CDR3 has 17 residues.

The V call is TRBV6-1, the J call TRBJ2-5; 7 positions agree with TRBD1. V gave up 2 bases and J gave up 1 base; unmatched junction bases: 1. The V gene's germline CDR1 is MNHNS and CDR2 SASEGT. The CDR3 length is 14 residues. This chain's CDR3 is CASSEPGGQETQYF. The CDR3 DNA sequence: TGTGCCAGCAGTGAACCAGGGGGCCAAGAGACCCAGTACTTC.

CDR3 region: CAWSPFGQQNQPQHF. The CDR3 bases are TGTGCCTGGAGTCCCTTTGGGCAGCAGAATCAGCCCCAGCATTTT. This sequence joins TRBV30 and TRBJ1-5; unclear D gene. This CDR3 spans 15 amino acids. Between the trimmed V and J ends, which lost 2 bases and 4 bases, there was a span of 15 bases. CDR1 is GTSNPN and CDR2 is SVGIG in the germline V gene (reference sequence).

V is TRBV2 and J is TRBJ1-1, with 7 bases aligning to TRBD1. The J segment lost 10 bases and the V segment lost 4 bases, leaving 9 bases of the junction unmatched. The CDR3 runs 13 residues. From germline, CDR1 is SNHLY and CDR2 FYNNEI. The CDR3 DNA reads TGTGCCAGCAGTGTAGACAGGGAGAGGGTAGCTTTCTTT. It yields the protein CASSVDRERVAFF.

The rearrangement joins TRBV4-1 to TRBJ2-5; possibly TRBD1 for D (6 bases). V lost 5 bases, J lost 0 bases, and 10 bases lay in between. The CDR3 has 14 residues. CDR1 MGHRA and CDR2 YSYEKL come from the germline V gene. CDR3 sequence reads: CASSARDNQETQYF. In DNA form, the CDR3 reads TGCGCCAGCAGCGCCCGGGACAACCAAGAGACCCAGTACTTC.

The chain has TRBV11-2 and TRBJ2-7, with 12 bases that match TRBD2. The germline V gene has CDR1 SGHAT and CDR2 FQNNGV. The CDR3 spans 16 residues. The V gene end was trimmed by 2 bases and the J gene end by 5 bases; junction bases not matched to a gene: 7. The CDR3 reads CASSLPRLAGDHEQYF. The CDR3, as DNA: TGTGCCAGCAGCTTACCACGACTAGCGGGAGATCACGAGCAGTACTTC.

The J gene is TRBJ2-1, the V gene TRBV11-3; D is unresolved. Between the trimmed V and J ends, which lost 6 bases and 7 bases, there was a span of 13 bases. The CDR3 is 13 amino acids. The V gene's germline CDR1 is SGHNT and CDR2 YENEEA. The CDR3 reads CASRARSGNEQFF. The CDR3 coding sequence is TGTGCCAGCAGAGCGAGATCCGGGAATGAGCAGTTCTTC.

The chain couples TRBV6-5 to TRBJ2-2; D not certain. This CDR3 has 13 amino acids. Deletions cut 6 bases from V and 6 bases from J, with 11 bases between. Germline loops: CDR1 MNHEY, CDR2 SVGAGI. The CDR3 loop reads CASSRGLAGELFF. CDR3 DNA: TGTGCCAGCAGCCGAGGCCTCGCCGGGGAGCTGTTTTTT.

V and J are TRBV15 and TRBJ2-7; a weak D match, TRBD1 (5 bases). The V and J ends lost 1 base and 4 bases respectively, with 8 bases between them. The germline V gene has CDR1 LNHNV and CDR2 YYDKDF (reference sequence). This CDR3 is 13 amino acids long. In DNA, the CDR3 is TGTGCCACCAGCAGAGTGGCAGGGTACGAGCAGTACTTC. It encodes CATSRVAGYEQYF.

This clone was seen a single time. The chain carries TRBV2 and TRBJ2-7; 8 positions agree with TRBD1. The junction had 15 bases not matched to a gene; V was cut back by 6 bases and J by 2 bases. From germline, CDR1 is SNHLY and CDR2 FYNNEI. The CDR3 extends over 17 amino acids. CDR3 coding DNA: TGTGCCAGCAGCGCCGGTAAAAGACAGGGGTATCCCTACGAGCAGTACTTC. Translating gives CASSAGKRQGYPYEQYF.

DNA of the CDR3: TGTGCCAGCAGTCCATGGGGCCCTGGGGCCAACGTCCTGACTTTC. Amino acids: CASSPWGPGANVLTF. The chain links TRBV7-2 to TRBJ2-6; D possibly corresponds to TRBD1 (5 bases). The V gene's germline CDR1 is SGHTA and CDR2 FQGNSA. V lost 6 bases and J lost 2, with 11 bases in between. CDR3 length: 15 amino acids.